The rows below give T cell receptor beta chains drawn from one sample of a study of T-cell memory formation after mild COVID-19. TCRdb called the 5' RACE reads again in MiXCR, with one record for every CDR3 protein. In the table there are hundreds of thousands of distinct CDR3 sequences, more than 15% of which are singletons. Input material: PBMCs or a T cell subset sorted from them (not recorded which). The receptor set was obtained from an adult woman who had mild COVID-19 (a few samples of this study predate the infection). Cell type and time point are not known. Both conserved end residues are part of each CDR3. D genes are given only for firm matches. A clone size is listed for some rows: how often the clone was seen (once, few, many), or a class if it is expanded.

-	TRBV12-3/TRBV12-4	TRBJ2-5	TRBD1	CASSATGASETQYF	TGTGCCAGCAGTGCGACAGGGGCGTCGGAGACCCAGTACTTC
few	TRBV4-3	TRBJ2-1	TRBD2	CASSQRPPSGSGNEQFF	TGCGCCAGCAGCCAGAGGCCCCCTAGCGGCTCCGGTAATGAGCAGTTCTTC
few	TRBV4-3	TRBJ1-2	TRBD1	CASSQGGTDANYGYTF	TGCGCCAGCAGCCAAGGCGGGACAGACGCTAACTATGGCTACACCTTC
few	TRBV6-1	TRBJ1-5	-	CASRPESNQPQHF	TGTGCCAGCAGACCGGAAAGCAATCAGCCCCAGCATTTT
many	TRBV4-3	TRBJ2-7	-	CAITAAPKERRYEQYF	TGCGCCATCACAGCAGCCCCCAAGGAGCGAAGGTACGAGCAGTACTTC
-	TRBV27	TRBJ2-7	-	CASRAGNLYEQYF	TGTGCCAGCAGGGCCGGAAACCTATACGAGCAGTACTTC
few	TRBV29-1	TRBJ2-5	-	CSVEDRGQGETQYF	TGCAGCGTTGAAGATCGGGGACAAGGGGAGACCCAGTACTTC
medium-sized	TRBV4-1	TRBJ2-3	-	CASSQDQGPTDTQYF	TGCGCCAGCAGCCAAGATCAGGGGCCCACAGATACGCAGTATTTT
many	TRBV7-9	TRBJ2-1	-	CASSWTATYNEQFF	TGTGCCAGCAGCTGGACAGCTACCTACAATGAGCAGTTCTTC
few	TRBV5-1	TRBJ1-2	-	CASSFGDQWDGGYTF	TGCGCCAGCAGCTTTGGGGATCAGTGGGACGGTGGCTACACCTTC
-	TRBV20-1	TRBJ1-6	-	CSARGRGLSNSPLHF	TGCAGTGCTAGGGGCAGGGGTTTAAGTAATTCACCCCTCCACTTT
few	TRBV12-3/TRBV12-4	TRBJ2-2	-	CASSSPTPANTGELFF	TGTGCCAGCAGTTCACCGACTCCCGCGAACACCGGGGAGCTGTTTTTT
few	TRBV24-1	TRBJ2-2	TRBD2	CATSDLRGGAGGELFF	TGTGCCACCAGTGATTTGCGCGGGGGGGCCGGCGGGGAGCTGTTTTTT
few	TRBV9	TRBJ1-4	-	CASSQTPAEATNEKLFF	TGTGCCAGCAGTCAGACCCCGGCCGAAGCAACTAATGAAAAACTGTTTTTT
-	TRBV6-5	TRBJ2-1	TRBD2	CASAPTGTINEQFF	TGTGCCAGCGCCCCCACCGGGACTATCAATGAGCAGTTCTTC
-	TRBV27	TRBJ2-7	TRBD2	CASSPRRGNGQYF	TGTGCCAGCAGCCCTCGGCGGGGGAATGGGCAGTACTTC
-	TRBV7-6	TRBJ2-7	TRBD1	CASSFDPGTALYEQYF	TGTGCCAGCAGCTTCGACCCCGGGACAGCCTTATACGAGCAGTACTTC
-	TRBV7-8	TRBJ2-1	TRBD2	CASSLSRLAVNNEQFF	TGTGCCAGCAGCTTAAGTCGACTAGCGGTGAACAATGAGCAGTTCTTC
-	TRBV27	TRBJ2-1	-	CASSLDDTYNEQFF	TGTGCCAGCAGTCTCGATGATACCTACAATGAGCAGTTCTTC
-	TRBV12-3/TRBV12-4	TRBJ2-1	TRBD2	CASSLGTSGEQFF	TGTGCCAGCAGTTTGGGGACTAGCGGAGAGCAGTTCTTC
-	TRBV6-5	TRBJ2-7	TRBD1	CASSWDRGEQYF	TGTGCCAGCAGTTGGGACAGGGGCGAGCAGTACTTC
-	TRBV29-1	TRBJ2-7	TRBD1	CSVAGTGSAYEQYF	TGCAGCGTTGCGGGGACAGGCTCAGCCTACGAGCAGTACTTC
-	TRBV2	TRBJ2-2	TRBD2	CASRLAGTSNTGELFF	TGTGCCAGTCGACTAGCGGGGACCTCGAACACCGGGGAGCTGTTTTTT
few	TRBV5-1	TRBJ2-5	TRBD2	CASSPRTSGIGTQYF	TGCGCCAGCAGCCCGCGGACTAGTGGGATTGGGACCCAGTACTTC
-	TRBV5-1	TRBJ1-5	TRBD1	CASSLGTASSQPQHF	TGCGCCAGCAGCCTGGGGACAGCGAGCTCTCAGCCCCAGCATTTT
few	TRBV6-1	TRBJ2-2	-	CASSEAGGFETGELFF	TGTGCCAGCAGTGAAGCTGGAGGATTCGAGACCGGGGAGCTGTTTTTT
few	TRBV29-1	TRBJ2-3	-	CSVEGGLDTQYF	TGCAGCGTTGAAGGGGGGTTAGATACGCAGTATTTT
-	TRBV29-1	TRBJ1-2	TRBD1	CSVEDDRGAYGYTF	TGCAGCGTTGAAGATGACAGGGGCGCCTATGGCTACACCTTC
few	TRBV7-9	TRBJ2-1	-	CASSLAGGQHNEQFF	TGTGCCAGCAGCTTAGCGGGGGGACAGCACAATGAGCAGTTCTTC
-	TRBV4-3	TRBJ1-2	-	CASSQDSQGANYGYTF	TGCGCCAGCAGCCAAGATTCACAGGGAGCTAACTATGGCTACACCTTC
-	TRBV7-6	TRBJ2-7	-	CASSWGDGYYEQYF	TGTGCCAGCAGCTGGGGGGACGGATACTACGAGCAGTACTTC
-	TRBV18	TRBJ2-7	-	CASSPPTRGYEQYF	TGTGCCAGCTCACCACCGACTCGCGGCTACGAGCAGTACTTC
many	TRBV9	TRBJ2-4	TRBD1	CASSVGTGGGENIQYF	TGTGCCAGCAGCGTAGGGACAGGGGGCGGCGAAAACATTCAGTACTTC
-	TRBV7-2	TRBJ2-7	-	CASSLGPRYEQYF	TGTGCCAGCAGCTTAGGGCCCCGATACGAGCAGTACTTC
few	TRBV23-1	TRBJ2-7	TRBD1	CASSQSTTGFCF	TGCGCCAGCAGTCAATCAACGACAGGGTTTTGTTTC
-	TRBV12-3/TRBV12-4	TRBJ1-6	TRBD1	CASSFRTGISPLHF	TGTGCCAGCAGTTTTAGGACAGGGATTTCACCCCTCCACTTT
-	TRBV5-5	TRBJ2-2	TRBD2	CASSPAETSVGELFF	TGTGCCAGCAGCCCGGCAGAGACTAGCGTCGGGGAGCTGTTTTTT
few	TRBV20-1	TRBJ2-1	TRBD1	CSPGQGHNEQFF	TGCAGTCCCGGACAGGGCCACAATGAGCAGTTCTTC
-	TRBV5-1	TRBJ1-2	TRBD1	CASSLSGTGFFGYTF	TGCGCCAGCAGCTTGTCCGGGACAGGGTTTTTTGGCTACACCTTC
few	TRBV27	TRBJ2-2	-	CASSLRVGTGELFF	TGTGCCAGCAGTTTAAGGGTGGGGACCGGGGAGCTGTTTTTT
once	TRBV6-5	TRBJ2-5	TRBD1	CASRADRVGETQYF	TGTGCCAGCAGGGCGGACAGGGTGGGGGAGACCCAGTACTTC
many	TRBV5-1	TRBJ2-3	-	CASSQGTDTDTQYF	TGCGCCAGCAGCCAAGGGACTGACACAGATACGCAGTATTTT
few	TRBV5-6	TRBJ1-5	-	CASSLSGALRQPQHF	TGTGCCAGCAGCTTATCAGGGGCACTCCGTCAGCCCCAGCATTTT
few	TRBV7-9	TRBJ2-3	TRBD2	CASRASGIFTDTQYF	TGTGCCAGCAGGGCTAGCGGGATTTTCACAGATACGCAGTATTTT
-	TRBV24-1	TRBJ2-1	TRBD1	CATSDLGQGLGNYNEQFF	TGTGCCACCAGTGATTTAGGACAGGGGTTGGGCAACTACAATGAGCAGTTCTTC
-	TRBV9	TRBJ2-2	-	CASSVRADTGELFF	TGTGCCAGCAGCGTACGGGCGGATACCGGGGAGCTGTTTTTT
-	TRBV6-2/TRBV6-3	TRBJ2-1	TRBD2	CASRQREGYNEQFF	TGTGCCAGCAGACAGCGGGAGGGGTACAATGAGCAGTTCTTC
-	TRBV7-2	TRBJ1-2	-	CASSPGVGVLNYGYTF	TGTGCCAGCAGCCCGGGGGTAGGGGTCCTTAACTATGGCTACACCTTC
few	TRBV3-1	TRBJ2-2	-	CASSQVFPGELFF	TGTGCCAGCAGCCAAGTTTTTCCCGGGGAGCTGTTTTTT
-	TRBV6-1	TRBJ1-3	TRBD1	CASSISGTGFSGNTIYF	TGTGCCAGCAGTATCTCCGGGACAGGGTTCTCTGGAAACACCATATATTTT
few	TRBV6-5	TRBJ2-2	-	CASSYRAFGAGELFF	TGTGCCAGCAGTTACAGGGCCTTTGGTGCCGGGGAGCTGTTTTTT
-	TRBV6-6	TRBJ2-1	-	CASSPPTDEQFF	TGTGCCAGCAGCCCCCCAACCGATGAGCAGTTCTTC
few	TRBV12-3/TRBV12-4	TRBJ1-1	TRBD1	CASSPPTGVDTEAFF	TGTGCCAGCAGTCCCCCCACAGGGGTGGACACTGAAGCTTTCTTT